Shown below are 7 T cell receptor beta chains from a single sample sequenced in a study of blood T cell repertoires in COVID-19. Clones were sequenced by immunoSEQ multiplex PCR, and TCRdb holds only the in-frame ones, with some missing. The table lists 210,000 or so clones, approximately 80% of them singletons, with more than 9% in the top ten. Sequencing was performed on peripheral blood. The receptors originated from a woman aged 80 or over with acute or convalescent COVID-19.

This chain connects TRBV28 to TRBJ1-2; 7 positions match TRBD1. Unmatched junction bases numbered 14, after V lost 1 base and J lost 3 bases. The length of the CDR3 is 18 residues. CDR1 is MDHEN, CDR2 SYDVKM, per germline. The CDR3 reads CASSLLGLAGGNDYGYTF. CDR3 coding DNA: TGTGCCAGCAGTTTATTAGGGTTGGCAGGGGGTAACGACTATGGCTACACCTTC.

The CDR3 DNA reads TGTGCCAGTAGTATTGGGCAGGGGGTAAATGAAAAACTGTTTTTT. It yields the protein CASSIGQGVNEKLFF. The V gene is TRBV19, the J gene TRBJ1-4; 7 bases fit TRBD1. Unmatched junction bases numbered 6, after V lost 3 bases and J lost 5 bases. The CDR3 covers 15 residues. CDR1 LNHDA and CDR2 SQIVND come from the germline V gene (reference sequence). Full variable domain (remainder filled in from reference TRBV19 and TRBJ1-4): DGGITQSPKYLFRKEGQNVTLSCEQNLNHDAMYWYRQDPGQGLRLIYYSQIVNDFQKGDIAEGYSVSREKKESFPLTVTSAQKNPTAFYLCASSIGQGVNEKLFFGSGTQLSVL.

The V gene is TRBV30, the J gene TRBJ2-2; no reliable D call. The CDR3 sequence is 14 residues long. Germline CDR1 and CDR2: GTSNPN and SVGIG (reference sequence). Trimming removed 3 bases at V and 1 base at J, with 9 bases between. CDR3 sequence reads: CAWSLPGNTGELFF. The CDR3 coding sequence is TGTGCCTGGAGCCTTCCAGGGAACACCGGGGAGCTGTTTTTT. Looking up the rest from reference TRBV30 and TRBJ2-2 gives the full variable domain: SQTIHQWPATLVQPVGSPLSLECTVEGTSNPNLYWYRQAAGRGLQLLFYSVGIGQISSEVPQNLSASRPQDRQFILSSKKLLLSDSGFYLCAWSLPGNTGELFFGEGSRLTVL.

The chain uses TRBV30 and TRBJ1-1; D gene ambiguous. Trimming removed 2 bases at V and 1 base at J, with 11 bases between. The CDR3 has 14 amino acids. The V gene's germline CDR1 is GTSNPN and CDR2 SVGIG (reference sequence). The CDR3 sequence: CAWSRGQPNTEAFF. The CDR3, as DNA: TGTGCCTGGAGTAGAGGTCAGCCGAACACTGAAGCTTTCTTT.

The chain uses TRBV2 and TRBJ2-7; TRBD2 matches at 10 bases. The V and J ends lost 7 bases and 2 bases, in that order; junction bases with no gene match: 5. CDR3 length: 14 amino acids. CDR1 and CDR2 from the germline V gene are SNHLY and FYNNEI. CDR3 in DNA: TGTGCCAGCACACTAGCGGGAATTGCCTACGAGCAGTACTTC. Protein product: CASTLAGIAYEQYF.

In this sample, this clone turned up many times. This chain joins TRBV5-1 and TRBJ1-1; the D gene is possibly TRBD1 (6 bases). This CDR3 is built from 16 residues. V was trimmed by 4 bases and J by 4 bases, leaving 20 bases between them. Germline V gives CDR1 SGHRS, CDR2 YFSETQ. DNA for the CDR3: TGCGCCAGCAGCCCCGGGACACCCACGGTCTCCACTGAAGCTTTCTTT. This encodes CASSPGTPTVSTEAFF.

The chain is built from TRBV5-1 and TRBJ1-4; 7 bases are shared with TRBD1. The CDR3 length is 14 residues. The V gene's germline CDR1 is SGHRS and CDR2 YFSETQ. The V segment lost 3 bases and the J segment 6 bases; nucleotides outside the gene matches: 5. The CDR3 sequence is CASSSTGPDEKLFF. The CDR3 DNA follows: TGCGCCAGCAGCTCGACAGGGCCCGATGAAAAACTGTTTTTT.